Sequencing of this T cell receptor (beta chain) was carried out in a study of STAT5B mutations in CD4+ large granular lymphocyte leukemia (dated by TCRdb to between 2021 and 2024). With regard to the full study: Among healthy controls, the CDR3 'QG' motif was associated with a particular HLA allele. The TCRbeta repertoires of CD4+ T-cell large granular lymphocyte leukemia patients were compared with the TCRbeta repertoires of healthy blood donors. Flow cytometry on FACSCanto II or FACSVerse confirmed that purified fractions exceeded 95% purity among lymphocytes. Broader findings and caveats from the paper: Data were not HLA-matched; higher clonality in CD4+ versus CD8+ T-LGLL could reflect the relatively small sample size. TRBV06-family usage was enriched among the top patient clones (8/27) compared with healthy controls (2/35). Main leukemic clonotypes were private to each patient, although approximately 25% of the main leukemic clonotypes were found at low frequency in the non-leukemic repertoires of other patients. CD4-sorted patient repertoires appeared more clonal than healthy CD4+ repertoires, and this difference persisted after removing the putative leukemic clones.

About this clone itself: No cognate antigen has been identified for it. No qualities accompany the bases; no much larger clone lies one base away.

The immunoSEQ assay at survey resolution was applied to genomic DNA for sequencing of TCRbeta rearrangements. The authors' pipeline ran thus. A lowest detectable productive clonotype frequency of 2.59 x 10-5 was observed in the TCR sequencing data. Only productive TCRbeta rearrangements, defined as complete and in-frame sequences, were included in the analyses. Simpson clonality, calculated in the immunoSEQ Analyzer version 3.0, was used as the measure of sample clonality. Based on frequency, clones were grouped as very rare, small, medium, large (1-20%) or hyperexpanded (>20%). Generation probabilities were estimated with OLGA 1.2.3, V-gene circos plots were generated with VDJtools, specificities were searched for in VDJdb, and CDR3 motifs were identified with GLIPH. The table comes from immuneACCESS by way of TCRdb, which keeps in-frame sequences with V and J called. Part of the clones is missing from these tables; in studies checked, under half for an unresolved V gene and the rest for unknown reasons. Clone size and the V and J calls come from that table; the DNA yielded D and trimming. Counted in this sample were roughly 29,000 clones; 60% to 85% of them appeared once. Around 0.99% of the sample lies in the top ten.

The CDR3 starts with the cysteine, ends with the phenylalanine, and has 11 residues. Only CDR3 DNA is held: 33 bases, read in frame from base 1. CDR1 and CDR2 (SQVTM, ANQGSEA) derive from the germline V gene. V is shortened by 7 bases, J by 3 bases, and the region joining them spans 9 bases. The healthy control group was made up of roughly 34 blood donors, and the Finnish Red Cross blood service supplied their buffy coats. All TCR-sequenced material derived from peripheral blood: patient blood samples and healthy donor buffy coats. Ficoll-Hypaque gradient centrifugation was used to isolate peripheral blood mononuclear cells. Magnetic purification was used to isolate CD4+ cells from the buffy coats of the healthy controls. Genomic DNA was extracted with the Gentra Puregene Cell and Tissue kit and quantified on a Qubit 2.0 fluorometer.

The receptor comes from a human donor in good health. The sequencing sample was made of CD4+ T cells from blood buffy coats. The chain uses TRBV29-1 and TRBJ2-5; perhaps TRBD2 is the D gene, with 6 bases matching. The sequence in DNA is TGCAGCGGTAGGGAGGAAGAGACCCAGTACTTC. Translated, it reads CSGREEETQYF.